This TCR beta chain was sequenced in a study of T cell responses to AZD1222 COVID-19 vaccine. Study-level results: Repertoires were sampled only after the peak T cell response. Spike was spanned by vaccine-associated CD4 TCRs, which were dominant at 160-218 and 743-854. Baseline seropositivity occurred in only a handful of AZD1222 recipients.

Turning to this clone: Its antigen is unidentified.

Assay used: immunoSEQ multiplex PCR; TCRdb lists only in-frame clones, some missing. Among 75,000 to 95,000 clones listed, under 95% were seen once. V lost 3 bases and J lost 7, with 22 bases in between. The germline gives CDR1 SGHTS, CDR2 YDEGEE. The CDR3 covers 16 residues. Sample: peripheral blood, taken on day 0 of MenACWY control vaccination. This clonotype originated in an adult in good health. This chain connects TRBV5-8 to TRBJ1-2; tentative D call: TRBD1 (6 bases). This chain's CDR3 is CASSSGLTGFQGGYTF. The CDR3 DNA reads TGTGCCAGCAGCTCGGGTCTAACAGGGTTTCAGGGTGGCTACACCTTC.